The next 14 T cell receptor beta chains were all read from a single sample in a study of CD8 T cells in Susac syndrome. RNA amounts of roughly 0.5 to 1 ug underwent reverse transcription with random hexamers. TCRdb passed the immunoSEQ multiplex PCR reads through MiXCR, listing each CDR3 protein once. Of 150,000 to 200,000 distinct CDR3 sequences in the sample, roughly nine tenths were seen once. Sequenced sample: CD4+ T cells from PBMCs. Receptor source: a human donor with Susac syndrome.

V and J are TRBV5-1 and TRBJ2-1; the D gene is possibly TRBD2 (6 bases). Trimming stripped 0 bases from V and 10 bases from J, with 17 bases between. The CDR3 contains 15 residues. Germline assignment: CDR1 SGHRS and CDR2 YFSETQ. CDR3 in DNA: TGCGCCAGCAGCTTGGCGGGAGTGACGTCCAAGGAGCAGTTCTTC. It encodes CASSLAGVTSKEQFF.

V usage is TRBV28 and J usage is TRBJ2-7; D remains unclear. In germline, CDR1 is MDHEN, CDR2 SYDVKM. The V gene lost 2 bases and the J gene lost 3 bases, with 14 bases spanning the gap. The CDR3 length is 15 residues. The CDR3 region is CASSLTSSINYEQYF. CDR3 sequence (DNA): TGTGCCAGCAGTTTAACGTCATCCATCAACTACGAGCAGTACTTC.

V gene TRBV30 combines with J gene TRBJ1-4; the D gene is possibly TRBD1 (5 bases). CDR3 length equals 13 residues. Germline values: CDR1 GTSNPN, CDR2 SVGIG (reference sequence). Deletions cut 5 bases from V and 8 bases from J, with 15 bases between. The CDR3 coding sequence is TGTGCCTGGGGGGGGGTTCAGCAGGAAAAACTGTTTTTT. This encodes CAWGGVQQEKLFF.

The V gene is TRBV24-1, the J gene TRBJ1-2; no reliable D call. Germline CDR1 is KGHDR and CDR2 is SFDVKD. The CDR3 has 14 residues. The ends were cut back, 3 bases at V and 5 bases at J, with 12 bases in the middle. This CDR3 is CATSDPMRAYGYTF. The CDR3 coding sequence is TGTGCCACCAGTGATCCGATGCGAGCGTATGGCTACACCTTC.

This sequence joins TRBV20-1 and TRBJ2-5, with 13 bases that match TRBD2. Germline V gives CDR1 DFQATT, CDR2 SNEGSKA (reference sequence). Unmatched junction bases numbered 4, after V lost 4 bases and J lost 5 bases. The CDR3 length is 14 residues. The CDR3 nucleotides are TGCAGTGCTATGGGACTAGCGGGAAGGGAGACCCAGTACTTC. Amino acids: CSAMGLAGRETQYF.

The chain combines TRBV19 with TRBJ2-1; 13 bases line up with TRBD2. V dropped 7 bases and J dropped 2; count of bases not matched to a gene: 8. Germline CDR1 is LNHDA and CDR2 is SQIVND (reference sequence). The CDR3 loop spans 17 amino acids. CDR3 loop: CASNGLAGDSPYNEQFF. The CDR3 bases are TGTGCCAGTAATGGACTAGCGGGAGATTCCCCCTACAATGAGCAGTTCTTC.

This sequence joins TRBV6-5 and TRBJ1-2, with D tentatively TRBD1 (6 bases). The CDR3 totals 14 residues. V was trimmed by 2 bases and J by 8 bases, leaving 15 bases between them. Germline assignment: CDR1 MNHEY and CDR2 SVGAGI. This CDR3 reads CASSYVEQGGGYTF. Written as DNA, the CDR3 is TGTGCCAGCAGTTACGTCGAACAGGGCGGAGGCTACACCTTC.

The chain combines TRBV24-1 with TRBJ2-2, with no clear D. Germline loops: CDR1 KGHDR, CDR2 SFDVKD. Trimming stripped 3 bases from V and 1 base from J, with 8 bases between. There are 15 residues in the CDR3. CDR3 bases: TGTGCCACCAGTGATCCGACCCAGAACACCGGGGAGCTGTTTTTT. Protein: CATSDPTQNTGELFF.

The chain employs TRBV9 and TRBJ2-6; maybe TRBD1 (6 bases). With 0 bases removed from V and 0 bases from J, the gap between germline ends came to 19 bases. This CDR3 spans 20 amino acids. CDR1 is SGDLS and CDR2 is YYNGEE in the germline V gene. The CDR3 DNA reads as TGTGCCAGCAGCGTAGGATTTGGGGGCGGTCCGAACTCTGGGGCCAACGTCCTGACTTTC. Residues: CASSVGFGGGPNSGANVLTF.

The chain uses TRBV2 and TRBJ1-5, with no clear D. The CDR3 loop spans 13 amino acids. V was shortened by 3 bases and J by 4 bases, with 7 bases between the two germline ends. Germline values: CDR1 SNHLY, CDR2 FYNNEI. CDR3: CASSETPNQPQHF. The CDR3 bases are TGTGCCAGCAGTGAGACACCAAATCAGCCCCAGCATTTT. Variable domain in full (rest from reference TRBV2 and TRBJ1-5): EPEVTQTPSHQVTQMGQEVILRCVPISNHLYFYWYRQILGQKVEFLVSFYNNEISEKSEIFDDQFSVERPDGSNFTLKIRSTKLEDSAMYFCASSETPNQPQHFGDGTRLSIL.

The chain joins TRBV5-1 to TRBJ2-7; unclear D gene. The CDR3 runs 13 residues. Germline loops: CDR1 SGHRS, CDR2 YFSETQ. V shed 7 bases and J shed 3 bases, with 14 bases lying between them. The CDR3 nucleotides are TGCGCCAGCCAGTCGCTTTCTAGCTACGAGCAGTACTTC. It is translated as CASQSLSSYEQYF.

This chain links TRBV9 with TRBJ1-2; D perhaps matches TRBD1 (6 bases). The CDR3 contains 15 residues. V lost 2 bases and J 8 bases, leaving 19 bases between the germline ends. Germline CDR1 SGDLS, CDR2 YYNGEE. The chain's CDR3 is CASSVLSDRTRGYTF. The CDR3 DNA reads TGTGCCAGCAGCGTGTTGTCTGACAGGACTAGGGGCTACACCTTC. The full variable domain, completed using reference TRBV9 and TRBJ1-2, is DSGVTQTPKHLITATGQRVTLRCSPRSGDLSVYWYQQSLDQGLQFLIQYYNGEERAKGNILERFSAQQFPDLHSELNLSSLELGDSALYFCASSVLSDRTRGYTFGSGTRLTVV.

The chain combines TRBV19 with TRBJ2-1, with 14 bases that match TRBD2. Germline CDR1 is LNHDA and CDR2 is SQIVND (reference sequence). J was trimmed by 10 bases and V by 4 bases; bases with no gene match: 15. This CDR3 is built from 18 residues. The CDR3 DNA is TGTGCCAGTAGTAGAGAACTTGGGACTAGCGGGAGTTCATACGAGCAGTTCTTC. Amino acids: CASSRELGTSGSSYEQFF. Filled out from reference TRBV19 and TRBJ2-1, the complete variable domain reads DGGITQSPKYLFRKEGQNVTLSCEQNLNHDAMYWYRQDPGQGLRLIYYSQIVNDFQKGDIAEGYSVSREKKESFPLTVTSAQKNPTAFYLCASSRELGTSGSSYEQFFGPGTRLTVL.

This rearrangement joins TRBV5-6 to TRBJ2-5; the D gene is possibly TRBD1 (5 bases). The germline V gene has CDR1 SGHDT and CDR2 YYEEEE. The CDR3 runs to 16 residues. V lost 0 bases and J lost 5, with 17 bases in between. The chain's CDR3 is CASSLDRLGALETQYF. In DNA, the CDR3 is TGTGCCAGCAGCTTGGATCGGTTAGGGGCGTTGGAGACCCAGTACTTC.